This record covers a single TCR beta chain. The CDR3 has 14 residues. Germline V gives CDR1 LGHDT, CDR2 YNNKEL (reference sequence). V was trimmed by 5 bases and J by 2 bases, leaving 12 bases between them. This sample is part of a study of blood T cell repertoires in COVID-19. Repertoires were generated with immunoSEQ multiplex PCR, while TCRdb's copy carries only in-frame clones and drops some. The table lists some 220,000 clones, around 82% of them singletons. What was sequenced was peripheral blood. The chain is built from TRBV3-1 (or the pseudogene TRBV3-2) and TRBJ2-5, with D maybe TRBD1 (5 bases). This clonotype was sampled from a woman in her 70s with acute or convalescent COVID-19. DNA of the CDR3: TGTGCCAGCAGCTCTCTTCCAGGGCAAGAGACCCAGTACTTC. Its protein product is CASSSLPGQETQYF.